The source of this TCR beta chain is a study of monozygotic twins with inflammatory bowel disease (dated by TCRdb to the late 2010s). Regarding the complete study: The full study comprised around 28 monozygotic twin pairs: nine German pairs (four IBD-concordant, five IBD-discordant) and 19 IBD-discordant Danish pairs. Within discordant pairs, disease-associated traits were sought mainly by comparing IBD patients with their genetically identical healthy co-twins. Each individual had, on average, about 151 000 unique TCRalpha sequences and 181 000 unique TCRbeta sequences available for analysis.

From each donor, an approximately 2.3 ml peripheral blood sample was collected into PAXgene tubes and kept at -80 degrees C. Total RNA was isolated from whole blood with the PAXgene blood miRNA kit on an automated QIAcube, without T cell sorting. Deep TCRalpha and TCRbeta repertoire profiling with unique molecular barcoding was performed on peripheral blood of monozygotic twin pairs concordant or discordant for inflammatory bowel disease. Smoking habits were recorded for all twin pairs, and individuals were classified as current, former or never smokers. Worth noting for this clonotype: The specificity of this receptor is unknown.

What the research found in general, with its limitations: Different T cell subtypes could not be distinguished in the analysis. A decrease in TCRbeta repertoire diversity, as measured by inverse Simpson index, was observed in IBD patients compared with their healthy co-twins. The results gave no support for a single strong signal or clonotype linked to IBD. Because patients were on differing immunosuppressive treatments, the repertoires may have picked up extra background noise and inter-individual variability. Compared with healthy twins, IBD patients shared fewer clonotypes with other individuals, and the difference was most pronounced in patients with signs of disease activity. Repertoire similarity did not differ between concordant and discordant twins, which could be due to limited statistical power.

Receptors were amplified or captured by 5' RACE. The input for every TCR library was around 4,000 ng of total RNA. cDNA was synthesized with SMARTScribe reverse transcriptase in eight separate reactions per sample. During cDNA synthesis, unique molecular identifiers containing a 6-nucleotide sample barcode were introduced by template switching. TCRalpha and TCRbeta cDNA was amplified by two nested PCRs of approximately 17 and 9 cycles, with bead purification after each PCR. Before amplification, the cDNA was treated with uracil DNA-glycosylase and purified using the QIAquick PCR purification kit. The second PCR was the step at which Illumina TruSeq-compatible adapters and sample-specific barcodes were added. TapeStation and Qubit were used to check library quality and concentration, and around 5 ng of each library went into the pool. The pooled libraries were sequenced with 2 x 100 bp reads and custom sequencing primers on an Illumina HiSeq2500 single-index Rapid Run. Turning to the authors' computational methods: UMI-based consensus assembly with MiGEC version 1.2.6 was used to correct PCR and sequencing errors. MiXCR version 2.1.1 was used to carry out V(D)J alignment, clonotype assembly and CDR3 extraction. Gene usage, clonotype sharing and MAIT/NKT TCR abundance were normalised by analysing the top 1000, 10 000 and 20 000 clonotypes per sample. After downsampling to 27 000 UMIs, diversity was calculated as the inverse Simpson index using the vegan R package. Paired Mann-Whitney U tests were applied to discordant twin pairs, with Benjamini-Hochberg correction for multiple testing. With the reads reprocessed by TCRdb, a single entry stands for each CDR3 protein sequence and no DNA is reported. Here the V and J calls rest on TCRdb's processing, not on the authors' analysis. The sample's records list tens of thousands of distinct CDR3 sequences. In total, the top ten clones hold 5% to 6.5% of the sample.

Inclusive of the bounding cysteine and phenylalanine, the CDR3 is 17 residues long. No DNA has been recorded. CDR1 and CDR2 are read off the germline V gene (reference sequence) as LGHDT and YNNKEL. The sequenced sample consisted of blood. This sequence originates from a human donor with ulcerative colitis or Crohn's disease, or a healthy co-twin of an affected twin (not recorded which). This receptor chain uses TRBV3-1 and TRBJ1-1. The CDR3: CASSRSGKGVRNTEAFF.